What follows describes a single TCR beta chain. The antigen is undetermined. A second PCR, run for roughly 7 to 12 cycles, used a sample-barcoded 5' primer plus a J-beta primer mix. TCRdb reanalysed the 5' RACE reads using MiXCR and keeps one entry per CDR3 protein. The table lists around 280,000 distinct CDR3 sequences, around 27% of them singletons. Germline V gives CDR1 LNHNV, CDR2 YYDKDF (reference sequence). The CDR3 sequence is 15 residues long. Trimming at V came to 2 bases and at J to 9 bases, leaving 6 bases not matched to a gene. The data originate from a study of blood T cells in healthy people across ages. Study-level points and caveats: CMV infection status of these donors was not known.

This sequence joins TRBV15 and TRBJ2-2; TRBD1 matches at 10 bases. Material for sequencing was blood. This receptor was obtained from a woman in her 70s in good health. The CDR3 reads CATSRPGTGVRELFF. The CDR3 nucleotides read TGTGCCACCAGCAGACCTGGGACAGGGGTTAGGGAGCTGTTTTTT.